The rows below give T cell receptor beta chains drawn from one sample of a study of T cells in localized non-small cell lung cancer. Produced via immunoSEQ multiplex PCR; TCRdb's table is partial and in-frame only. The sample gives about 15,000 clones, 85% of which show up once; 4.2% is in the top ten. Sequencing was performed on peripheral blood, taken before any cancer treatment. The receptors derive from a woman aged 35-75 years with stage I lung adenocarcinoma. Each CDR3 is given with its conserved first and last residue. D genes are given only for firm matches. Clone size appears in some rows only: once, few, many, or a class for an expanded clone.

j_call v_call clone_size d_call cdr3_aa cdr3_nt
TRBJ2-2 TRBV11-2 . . CASSPGPNTGELFF TGTGCCAGCAGCCCCGGGCCTAACACCGGGGAGCTGTTTTTT
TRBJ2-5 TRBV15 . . CATSGEKQETQYF TGTGCCACCAGCGGGGAGAAACAAGAGACCCAGTACTTC
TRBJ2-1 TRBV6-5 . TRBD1 CASSGMAGGGNEQFF TGTGCCAGCAGTGGGATGGCAGGGGGTGGTAATGAGCAGTTCTTC
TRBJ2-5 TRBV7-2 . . CASSLVAGNQETQYF TGTGCCAGCAGCTTAGTGGCAGGGAATCAAGAGACCCAGTACTTC
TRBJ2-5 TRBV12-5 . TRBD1 CASVNRGPGETQYF TGTGCTAGTGTTAACAGGGGGCCGGGGGAGACCCAGTACTTC
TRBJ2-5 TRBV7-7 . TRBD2 CASSLGLAGGQETQYF TGTGCTAGCAGCTTAGGTCTAGCGGGAGGCCAAGAGACCCAGTACTTC
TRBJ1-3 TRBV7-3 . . CASSLFARGQRGLSGNTIYF TGTGCCAGCAGCTTATTCGCTAGGGGCCAAAGGGGTCTCTCTGGAAACACCATATATTTT
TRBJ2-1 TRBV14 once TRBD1 CASSPLKGTADNEQFF TGTGCCAGCAGCCCTCTTAAGGGGACAGCAGACAATGAGCAGTTCTTC
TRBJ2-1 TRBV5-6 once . CASSLLGASPHNEQFF TGTGCCAGCAGCTTGCTAGGAGCCTCACCCCACAATGAGCAGTTCTTC
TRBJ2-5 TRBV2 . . CASRVEVWETQYF TGTGCCAGCAGGGTCGAAGTATGGGAGACCCAGTACTTC
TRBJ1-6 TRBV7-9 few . CASSLPVVSSPLHF TGTGCCAGCAGCTTACCTGTAGTCTCATCACCCCTCCACTTT
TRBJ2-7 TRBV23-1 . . CASSRRQVGSYEQYF TGCGCCAGCAGTCGCCGACAGGTAGGCTCCTACGAGCAGTACTTC
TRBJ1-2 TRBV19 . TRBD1 CASSMPGQALHGYTF TGTGCCAGTAGTATGCCGGGACAGGCTCTTCATGGCTACACCTTC
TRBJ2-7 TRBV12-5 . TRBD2 CASGPGLAGYEQYF TGTGCTAGTGGACCCGGACTAGCGGGCTACGAGCAGTACTTC
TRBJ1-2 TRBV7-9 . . CASSLLLVGSSNYGYTF TGTGCCAGCAGCTTATTATTAGTGGGCAGTAGCAACTATGGCTACACCTTC
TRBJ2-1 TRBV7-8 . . CASSLEPSINEQFF TGTGCCAGCAGCTTAGAGCCGAGCATCAATGAGCAGTTCTTC
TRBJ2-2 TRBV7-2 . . CASSLFQDLGELFF TGTGCCAGCAGCTTATTCCAGGATTTGGGGGAGCTGTTTTTT
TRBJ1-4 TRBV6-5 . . CASRIGGQGGEKLFF TGTGCCAGCCGTATCGGGGGGCAAGGGGGGGAAAAACTGTTTTTT
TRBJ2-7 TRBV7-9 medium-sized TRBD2 CASSLDRAGGFGEQYF TGTGCCAGCAGCTTAGATCGGGCGGGGGGCTTCGGCGAGCAGTACTTC
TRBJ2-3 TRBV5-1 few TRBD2 CASSLAVEAGGAVDTQYF TGCGCCAGCAGCTTGGCCGTGGAGGCCGGGGGGGCCGTAGATACGCAGTATTTT
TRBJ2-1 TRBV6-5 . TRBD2 CASSPTSGGVREQFF TGTGCCAGCAGTCCAACTAGCGGGGGGGTTCGTGAGCAGTTCTTC
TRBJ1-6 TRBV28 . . CASSLNSPLHF TGTGCCAGCAGTTTGAATTCACCCCTCCACTTT
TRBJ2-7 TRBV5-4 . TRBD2 CAAGLAGAHYEQYF TGTGCCGCAGGACTAGCGGGGGCCCACTACGAGCAGTACTTC
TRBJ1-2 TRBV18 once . CASSPNSGTNLDGYTF TGTGCCAGCTCACCGAATTCCGGGACAAACCTCGACGGCTACACCTTC
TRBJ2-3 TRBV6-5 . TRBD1 CASSYTGTGTDTQYF TGTGCCAGCAGTTACACCGGGACAGGCACAGATACGCAGTATTTT
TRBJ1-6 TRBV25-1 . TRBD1 CASSGRGGDNSPLHF TGTGCCAGCAGCGGCCGAGGGGGCGATAATTCACCCCTCCACTTT
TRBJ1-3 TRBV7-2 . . CASSLDWSVGNTIYF TGTGCCAGCAGCTTAGATTGGTCAGTTGGAAACACCATATATTTT
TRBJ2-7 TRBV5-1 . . CASSLEGHTYEQYF TGCGCCAGCAGCCTTGAGGGACATACCTACGAGCAGTACTTC
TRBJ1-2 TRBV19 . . CASSIQGNYGYTF TGTGCCAGTAGTATACAGGGGAACTATGGCTACACCTTC
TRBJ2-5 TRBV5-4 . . CASSAPGETQYF TGTGCCAGCAGCGCGCCCGGAGAGACCCAGTACTTC
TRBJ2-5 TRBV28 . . CASGSRAPRTQYF TGTGCCAGCGGGTCACGGGCCCCAAGGACCCAGTACTTC
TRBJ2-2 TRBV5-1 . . CASSFQSGYTGELFF TGCGCCAGCAGCTTTCAGAGCGGGTACACCGGGGAGCTGTTTTTT
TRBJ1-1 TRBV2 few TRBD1 CASSAIFSGTGGTEAFF TGTGCCAGCAGTGCTATTTTTTCCGGGACAGGGGGCACTGAAGCTTTCTTT
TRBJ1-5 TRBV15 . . CATSRDRGSNQPQHF TGTGCCACCAGCAGAGATCGGGGTAGCAATCAGCCCCAGCATTTT
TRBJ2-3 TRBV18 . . CASSPADTQYF TGTGCCAGCTCACCCGCCGATACGCAGTATTTT
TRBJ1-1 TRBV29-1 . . CSVGTGRNTEAFF TGCAGCGTTGGAACAGGGAGGAACACTGAAGCTTTCTTT
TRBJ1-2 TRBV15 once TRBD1 CATSSGTANYSYTF TGTGCCACCAGCAGCGGGACAGCGAACTATAGCTACACCTTC
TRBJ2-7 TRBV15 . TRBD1 CATSMGDRGHEQYF TGTGCCACCAGCATGGGGGACAGGGGGCACGAGCAGTACTTC
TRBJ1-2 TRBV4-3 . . CASSQDRVGGYTF TGCGCCAGCAGCCAAGACAGGGTAGGTGGCTACACCTTC
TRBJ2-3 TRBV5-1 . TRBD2 CASIGVLAGGPDTQYF TGCGCCAGCATCGGGGTACTAGCGGGGGGCCCAGATACGCAGTATTTT
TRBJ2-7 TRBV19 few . CASSIEKLGRPFFMDF TGTGCCAGTAGTATAGAAAAGCTGGGACGGCCGTTTTTTATGGACTTC
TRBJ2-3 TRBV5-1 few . CASSLGAPRVGDTQYF TGCGCCAGCAGCTTGGGAGCGCCCAGGGTGGGAGATACGCAGTATTTT
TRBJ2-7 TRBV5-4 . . CASSLEGFEQYF TGTGCCAGCAGCTTAGAAGGTTTCGAGCAGTACTTC
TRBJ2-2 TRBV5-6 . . CASRRRSGELFF TGTGCCAGCAGGAGACGGAGCGGGGAGCTGTTTTTT
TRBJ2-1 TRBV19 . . CASSPLAIRSEQFF TGTGCCAGTAGTCCTCTAGCGATCCGCAGTGAGCAGTTCTTC
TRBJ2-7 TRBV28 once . CASRRQGGDEQYF TGTGCCAGCAGGCGACAGGGAGGAGACGAGCAGTACTTC